At least ten counts were recorded for the clone carrying this T cell receptor (beta chain). Its antigen is not known. The data were taken from a study of regulatory T cells in long-lasting Graves disease. Turning to the study itself: Persistence in Graves' disease required over 5 years of antithyroid drugs plus positive TSH receptor antibodies. General study results and limits: Rather than thyroid tissue, only peripheral blood underwent study.

The time point is: persistent/refractory GD, antithyroid drugs over 5 years with positive TRAb. From PBMCs, RNA was extracted and then used to make the TCR library. Each patient gave Nine milliliters of EDTA-anticoagulated peripheral blood. CDR1 SGHVS and CDR2 FQNEAQ come from the germline V gene. V lost 4 bases, J lost 6 bases, and 4 bases stayed unmatched. This CDR3 region has 14 residues. iRepertoire HTBI primers and Arm-PCR of CDR3 regions built TCR beta libraries. TCRdb re-called the multiplex PCR reads through MiXCR, storing one row per CDR3 protein. Among 650,000 to 700,000 distinct CDR3 sequences, 25% to 35% were seen once, and the ten largest hold around 40%.

Sequencing was performed on peripheral blood mononuclear cells (PBMCs), taken when the disease was refractory, from a patient treated with antithyroid drugs. The sequence was obtained from a female donor with Graves disease. This chain joins TRBV7-8 and TRBJ1-4; 8 bases are shared with TRBD1. This chain's CDR3 is CASSSDRVDEKLFF. The CDR3 bases are TGTGCCAGCAGCTCGGACAGGGTCGATGAAAAACTGTTTTTT.